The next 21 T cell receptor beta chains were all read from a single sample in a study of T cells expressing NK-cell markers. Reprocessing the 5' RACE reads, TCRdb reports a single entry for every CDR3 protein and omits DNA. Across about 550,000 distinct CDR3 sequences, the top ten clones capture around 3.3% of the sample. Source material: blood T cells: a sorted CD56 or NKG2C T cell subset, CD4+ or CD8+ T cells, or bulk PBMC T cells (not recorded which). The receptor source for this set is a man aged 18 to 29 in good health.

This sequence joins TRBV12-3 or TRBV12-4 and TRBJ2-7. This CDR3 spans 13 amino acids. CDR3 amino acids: CASSQHKIYEQYF.

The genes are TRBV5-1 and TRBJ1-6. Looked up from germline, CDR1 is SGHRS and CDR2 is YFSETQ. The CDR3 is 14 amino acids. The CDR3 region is CASSLGENGSPLHF.

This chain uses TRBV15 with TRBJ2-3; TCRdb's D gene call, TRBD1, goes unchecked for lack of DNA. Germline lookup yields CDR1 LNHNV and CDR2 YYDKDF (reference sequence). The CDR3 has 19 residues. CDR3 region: CATAPFTDRGRAGTDTQYF.

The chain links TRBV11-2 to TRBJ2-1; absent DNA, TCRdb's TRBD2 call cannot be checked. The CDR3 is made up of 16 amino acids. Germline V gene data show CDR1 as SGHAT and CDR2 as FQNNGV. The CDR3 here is CASSQPAGGGRNEQFF.

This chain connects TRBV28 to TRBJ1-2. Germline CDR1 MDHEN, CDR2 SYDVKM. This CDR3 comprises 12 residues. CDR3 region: CASRPTALGYTF.

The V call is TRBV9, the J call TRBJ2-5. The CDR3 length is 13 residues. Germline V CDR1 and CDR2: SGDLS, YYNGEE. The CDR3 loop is CASSVGVTETQYF. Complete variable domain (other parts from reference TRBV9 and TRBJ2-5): DSGVTQTPKHLITATGQRVTLRCSPRSGDLSVYWYQQSLDQGLQFLIQYYNGEERAKGNILERFSAQQFPDLHSELNLSSLELGDSALYFCASSVGVTETQYFGPGTRLLVL.

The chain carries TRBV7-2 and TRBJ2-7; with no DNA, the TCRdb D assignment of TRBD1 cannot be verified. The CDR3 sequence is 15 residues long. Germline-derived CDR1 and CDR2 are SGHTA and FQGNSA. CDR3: CASSQGTGLIYEQYF.

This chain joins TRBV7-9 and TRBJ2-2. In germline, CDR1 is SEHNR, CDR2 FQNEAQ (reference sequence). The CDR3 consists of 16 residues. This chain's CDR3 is CASSFAEPPRTGELFF.

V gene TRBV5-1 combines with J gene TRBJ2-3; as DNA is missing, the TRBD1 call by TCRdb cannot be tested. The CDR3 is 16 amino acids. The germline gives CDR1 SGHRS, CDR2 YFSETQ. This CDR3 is CASSLVSATSTDTQYF.

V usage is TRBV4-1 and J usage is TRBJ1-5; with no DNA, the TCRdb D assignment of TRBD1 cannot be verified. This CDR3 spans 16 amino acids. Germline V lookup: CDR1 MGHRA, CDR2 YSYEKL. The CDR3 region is CASSQTGQEINQPQHF.

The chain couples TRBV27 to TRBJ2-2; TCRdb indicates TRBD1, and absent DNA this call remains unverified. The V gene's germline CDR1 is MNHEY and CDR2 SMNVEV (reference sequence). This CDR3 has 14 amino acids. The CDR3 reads CASSFGIVTGELFF.

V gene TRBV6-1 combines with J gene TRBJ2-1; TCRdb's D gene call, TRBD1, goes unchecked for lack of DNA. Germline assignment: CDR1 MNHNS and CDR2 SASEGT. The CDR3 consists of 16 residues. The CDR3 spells CASRHTVGPPGNEQFF.

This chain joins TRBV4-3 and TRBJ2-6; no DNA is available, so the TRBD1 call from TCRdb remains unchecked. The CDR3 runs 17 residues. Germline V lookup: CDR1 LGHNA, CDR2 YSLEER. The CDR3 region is CASSLGPITAGANVLTF.

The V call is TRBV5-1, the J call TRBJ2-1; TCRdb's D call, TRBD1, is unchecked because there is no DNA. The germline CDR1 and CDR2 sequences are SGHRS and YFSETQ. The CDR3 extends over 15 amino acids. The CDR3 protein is CASRRAGTGLHEQFF.

The CDR3 protein is CATSDAGKMQETQYF. The chain combines TRBV24-1 with TRBJ2-5; TCRdb's assignment of TRBD1 cannot be checked, as there is no DNA. The CDR3 is 15 amino acids. The germline gives CDR1 KGHDR, CDR2 SFDVKD.

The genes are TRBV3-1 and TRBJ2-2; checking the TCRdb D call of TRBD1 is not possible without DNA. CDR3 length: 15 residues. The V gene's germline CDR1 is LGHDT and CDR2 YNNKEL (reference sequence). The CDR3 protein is CASSPGTGGYGELFF. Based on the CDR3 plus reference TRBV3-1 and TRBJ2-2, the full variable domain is DTAVSQTPKYLVTQMGNDKSIKCEQNLGHDTMYWYKQDSKKFLKIMFSYNNKELIINETVPNRFSPKSPDKAHLNLHINSLELGDSAVYFCASSPGTGGYGELFFGEGSRLTVL.

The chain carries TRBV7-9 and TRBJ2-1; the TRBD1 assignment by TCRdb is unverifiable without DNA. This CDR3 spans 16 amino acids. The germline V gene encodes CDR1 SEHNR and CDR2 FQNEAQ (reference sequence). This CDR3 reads CASSLAPGSNYNEQFF.

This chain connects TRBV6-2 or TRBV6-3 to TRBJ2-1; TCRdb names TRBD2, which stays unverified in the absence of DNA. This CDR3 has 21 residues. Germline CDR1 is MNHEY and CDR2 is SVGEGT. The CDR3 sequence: CASSSHSPGLAGVGTYNEQFF.

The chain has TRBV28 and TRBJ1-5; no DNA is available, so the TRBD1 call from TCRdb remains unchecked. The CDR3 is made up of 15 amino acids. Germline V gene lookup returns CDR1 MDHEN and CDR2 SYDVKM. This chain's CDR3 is CASSFEGAYDQPQHF. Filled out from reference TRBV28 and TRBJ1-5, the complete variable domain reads DVKVTQSSRYLVKRTGEKVFLECVQDMDHENMFWYRQDPGLGLRLIYFSYDVKMKEKGDIPEGYSVSREKKERFSLILESASTNQTSMYLCASSFEGAYDQPQHFGDGTRLSIL.

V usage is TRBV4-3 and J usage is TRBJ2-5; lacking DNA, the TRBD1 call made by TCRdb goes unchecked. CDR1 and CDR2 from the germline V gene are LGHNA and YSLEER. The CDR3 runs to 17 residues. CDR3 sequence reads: CASSQTGGWGNQETQYF.

CDR3 region: CASSHGPPTNEKLFF. The chain has TRBV5-1 and TRBJ1-4. CDR3 length: 15 residues. The V gene's germline CDR1 is SGHRS and CDR2 YFSETQ.